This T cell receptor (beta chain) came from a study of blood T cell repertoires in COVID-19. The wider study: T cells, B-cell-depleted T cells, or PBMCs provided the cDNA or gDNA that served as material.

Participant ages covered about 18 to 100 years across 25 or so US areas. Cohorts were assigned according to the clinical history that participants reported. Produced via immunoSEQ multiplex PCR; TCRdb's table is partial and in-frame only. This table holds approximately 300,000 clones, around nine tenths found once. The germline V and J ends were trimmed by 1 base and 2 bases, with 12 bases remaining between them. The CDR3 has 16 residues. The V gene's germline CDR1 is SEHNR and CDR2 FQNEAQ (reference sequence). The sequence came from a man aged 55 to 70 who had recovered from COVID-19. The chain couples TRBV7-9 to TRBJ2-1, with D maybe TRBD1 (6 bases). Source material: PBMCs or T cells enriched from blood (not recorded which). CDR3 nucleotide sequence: TGTGCCAGCAGCTTAGGGCAGGGGAGAACCTACAATGAGCAGTTCTTC. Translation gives CASSLGQGRTYNEQFF.